This record covers a single T cell receptor (beta chain). This CDR3 comprises 14 residues. The trim removed 5 bases at V and 3 bases at J, leaving 3 bases unmatched. Germline loops: CDR1 SGHNT, CDR2 YYREEE (reference sequence). Sequencing used immunoSEQ multiplex PCR; TCRdb keeps in-frame clones, though not all of them. The table lists 150,000 to 200,000 clones, roughly 90% of them singletons. The source of the sample is a study of blood T cell repertoires in COVID-19. Study details: Donors in the United States, Italy and Spain gave samples during acute or convalescent COVID-19. The analysed material was cDNA or gDNA that came from T cells, B-cell-depleted T cells, or PBMCs.

Sequenced: peripheral blood. This chain joins TRBV5-4 and TRBJ2-7; 12 nucleotides line up with TRBD2. The clonotype comes from a woman aged 55-70 years with COVID-19, enrolled during active disease. The CDR3 protein is CASSETSGSYEQYF. CDR3 bases: TGTGCCAGCAGTGAGACTAGCGGGAGCTACGAGCAGTACTTC. Together with reference TRBV5-4 and TRBJ2-7, the CDR3 gives the full variable domain: ETGVTQSPTHLIKTRGQQVTLRCSSQSGHNTVSWYQQALGQGPQFIFQYYREEENGRGNFPPRFSGLQFPNYSSELNVNALELDDSALYLCASSETSGSYEQYFGPGTRLTVT.